The sequence of this T cell receptor (beta chain) was determined in a study of T cell repertoires in cytomegalovirus infection. With respect to this clonotype: The antigen is not known.

Notes on the study in general: Individuals carrying CMV plus the relevant HLA were identified by cumulative frequency of public TCR beta families.

TCRdb called the reads again in MiXCR, with one record for every CDR3 protein. The sample consists of about 330,000 distinct CDR3 sequences, roughly a third of them appearing once. The ends were cut back, 4 bases at V and 2 bases at J, with 13 bases in the middle. The CDR3 contains 14 residues. In germline, CDR1 is DFQATT, CDR2 SNEGSKA (reference sequence). The sequenced sample was cultured PBMCs, obtained from culture after CMV antigen stimulation. The chain combines TRBV20-1 with TRBJ2-3; D remains unclear. The clonotype comes from a human donor in good health (CMV status not recorded). Some clones in this sample may be carry-over from other donors' samples. The CDR3 reads CSAIRGAPTDTQYF. DNA for the CDR3: TGCAGTGCTATCCGAGGAGCGCCCACAGATACGCAGTATTTT.